The entry that follows covers one TCR beta chain sequence. TCRdb's copy holds only in-frame clones and misses some; the assay was immunoSEQ multiplex PCR. The data hold some 97,000 clones, with 90% observed a single time. Germline CDR1 and CDR2: PRHDT and FYEKMQ (reference sequence). CDR3 length: 14 residues. The record originates from a study of OX40 agonist ivuxolimab in advanced cancers. Whole-study context: Those enrolled were approximately 78% male, with a mean age of about 66 years and ages from roughly 23 to 80.

The source was CD4+ or CD8+ T cells sorted from blood, collected in a trial of the OX40 agonist ivuxolimab. The receptor's source is an adult with an advanced solid tumor such as melanoma, head and neck, liver or kidney cancer. J is TRBJ2-5 and V is TRBV13; D might be TRBD1 (5 bases). The DNA end is more similar to TRBJ2-7, so the J call may be wrong. This CDR3 reads CASSRQQVTYEQYF. The CDR3 region has the DNA TGTGCCAGCTCCCGACAGCAAGTCACCTACGAGCAGTACTTC.